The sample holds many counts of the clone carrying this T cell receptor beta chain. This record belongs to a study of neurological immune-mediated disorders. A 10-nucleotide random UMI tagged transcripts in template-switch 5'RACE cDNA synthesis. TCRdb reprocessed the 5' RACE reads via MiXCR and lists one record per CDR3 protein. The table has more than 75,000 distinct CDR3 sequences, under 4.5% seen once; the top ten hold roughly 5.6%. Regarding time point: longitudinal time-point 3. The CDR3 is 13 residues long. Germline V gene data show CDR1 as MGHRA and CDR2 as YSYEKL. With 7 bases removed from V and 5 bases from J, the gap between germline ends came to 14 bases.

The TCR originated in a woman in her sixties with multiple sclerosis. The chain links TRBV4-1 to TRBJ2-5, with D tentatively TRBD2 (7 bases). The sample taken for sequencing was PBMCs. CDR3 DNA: TGCGCCAGCAATCGAGGGGGGGCGGAGACCCAGTACTTC. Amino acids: CASNRGGAETQYF.